A selection of T cell receptor beta chains follows, all from one sample in a study of T cells after yellow fever vaccination. TCRdb processed the 5' RACE reads anew with MiXCR; each CDR3 protein has one entry. This sample has some 500,000 distinct CDR3 sequences, with roughly 12% found just once. The sample in question was PBMCs, obtained on the day of the yellow fever booster vaccination. The receptor source for this set is a man aged 25 to 45 who received the YFV17D yellow fever vaccine. The CDR3 runs from the conserved cysteine through the conserved F or W. Each record gives: J gene, clone size, D gene, V gene, CDR3 length, CDR3 DNA, CDR3 protein. The D gene is left open where the match is weak. Size is omitted from some rows. Given values are once, few, many or a class for expanded clones.

J: TRBJ2-5
size: few
D: -
V: TRBV3-1
length: 13
DNA: TGTGCCAGCAGCCAGAGCGGTCCAGAGACCCAGTACTTC
CDR3: CASSQSGPETQYF

J: TRBJ2-7
size: -
D: TRBD1
V: TRBV20-1
length: 14
DNA: TGCAGTGCCGAGACGACAGGGGGTAAGGCCGAGCAGTACTTC
CDR3: CSAETTGGKAEQYF

J: TRBJ2-1
size: few
D: -
V: TRBV14
length: 17
DNA: TGTGCCAGCAGCAAAGGGAAGGTTCAGGGTCCCTACAATGAGCAGTTCTTC
CDR3: CASSKGKVQGPYNEQFF

J: TRBJ2-3
size: -
D: -
V: TRBV7-2
length: 15
DNA: TGTGCCAGCAGCGTGGTGAGCGCTAGCACAGATACGCAGTATTTT
CDR3: CASSVVSASTDTQYF

J: TRBJ1-1
size: few
D: TRBD1
V: TRBV3-1
length: 14
DNA: TGTGCCAGCAGCCAAAGGATAGGCAGGGGGGAAGCTTTCTTT
CDR3: CASSQRIGRGEAFF

J: TRBJ2-7
size: few
D: TRBD2
V: TRBV28
length: 13
DNA: TGTGCCAGCAGGTCGAGCGGGATATACGAGCAGTACTTC
CDR3: CASRSSGIYEQYF

J: TRBJ2-7
size: -
D: -
V: TRBV11-2
length: 18
DNA: TGTGCCAGCAGCCCTAGTTGGGGCTCCGGCCTTAAAAACTACGAGCAGTACTTC
CDR3: CASSPSWGSGLKNYEQYF

J: TRBJ2-2
size: few
D: -
V: TRBV4-3
length: 14
DNA: TGCGCCAGCAGCCAAGAATGGGGAGCCCGGGAGCTGTTTTTT
CDR3: CASSQEWGARELFF

J: TRBJ2-3
size: few
D: -
V: TRBV29-1
length: 12
DNA: TGCAGCGTTGTAACTAGCACAGATACGCAGTATTTT
CDR3: CSVVTSTDTQYF

J: TRBJ1-6
size: -
D: -
V: TRBV5-5
length: 13
DNA: TGTGCCAGCAGCTCGACGAGTAATTCACCCCTCCACTTT
CDR3: CASSSTSNSPLHF

J: TRBJ2-7
size: many
D: TRBD2
V: TRBV5-6
length: 14
DNA: TGTGCCAGCAGCACGACTAGCGGGAGCCCCATGGGATACTTC
CDR3: CASSTTSGSPMGYF

J: TRBJ2-2
size: -
D: TRBD2
V: TRBV29-1
length: 13
DNA: TGCAGCGGATCGGGAGGGAACACCGGGGAGCTGTTTTTT
CDR3: CSGSGGNTGELFF

J: TRBJ1-5
size: few
D: -
V: TRBV19
length: 15
DNA: TGTGCCAGTAGTTACGACAGGCAAAGAGATCAGCCCCAGCATTTT
CDR3: CASSYDRQRDQPQHF

J: TRBJ2-3
size: -
D: -
V: TRBV5-1
length: 14
DNA: TGCGCCAGCTTTCCCAGTCAGCTAGGTGATACGCAGTATTTT
CDR3: CASFPSQLGDTQYF

J: TRBJ2-1
size: many
D: -
V: TRBV7-6
length: 13
DNA: TGTGCCAGCAGCCGCGGGACCATCAATGAGCAGTTCTTC
CDR3: CASSRGTINEQFF

J: TRBJ2-5
size: -
D: TRBD2
V: TRBV6-1
length: 17
DNA: TGTGCCAGCAGCCCCTACGCTAATAGCGGGCCACAAGAGACCCAGTACTTC
CDR3: CASSPYANSGPQETQYF

J: TRBJ2-3
size: few
D: TRBD2
V: TRBV11-2
length: 18
DNA: TGTGCCAGCAGCTTACGATTGCCCTCACTAGCGGGAGAAGATACGCAGTATTTT
CDR3: CASSLRLPSLAGEDTQYF